The 12 T cell receptor beta chains given below trace back to one sample, sequenced in a study of cytomegalovirus exposure and HLA in healthy donors. The PCR ran on 60 Vbeta and 13 Jbeta primers. Sequencing was performed with immunoSEQ multiplex PCR; in TCRdb, only in-frame clones are kept and a portion is missing. The table has about 93,000 clones, less than 80% seen once. Specimen: PBMCs. These receptors were collected from a boy aged 5-17 years in good health and CMV-seropositive.

This chain uses TRBV15 with TRBJ2-7; D remains unclear. Germline V gene data show CDR1 as LNHNV and CDR2 as YYDKDF (reference sequence). The CDR3 is made up of 13 amino acids. Trimming shortened V by 0 bases and J by 8 bases, and 11 bases separated the two germline ends. CDR3 nucleotides: TGTGCCACCAGCAGAGATCCCCTACGTCAGCAGTACTTC. This sequence encodes CATSRDPLRQQYF.

The chain joins TRBV10-3 to TRBJ2-7; D possibly corresponds to TRBD2 (6 bases). V was pared by 5 bases and J by 7 bases, with 18 bases between. CDR1 ENHRY and CDR2 SYGVKD come from the germline V gene. This CDR3 is built from 14 residues. The chain's CDR3 is CAISMSSDYEEQYF. The DNA for the CDR3 is TGTGCCATCAGTATGTCTAGCGACTATGAAGAGCAGTACTTC.

This rearrangement joins TRBV25-1 to TRBJ2-7; D may be TRBD1 (7 bases). This CDR3 is built from 14 residues. The V end was cut by 3 bases, the J end by 5 bases, with 14 bases between. Germline V gives CDR1 MGHDK, CDR2 SYGVNS. CDR3 loop: CASSEGRGVDEQYF. In DNA, the CDR3 is TGTGCCAGCAGTGAGGGCAGGGGGGTCGACGAGCAGTACTTC.

This clone appeared once. V is TRBV6-1 and J is TRBJ1-2, with 7 positions matching TRBD1. Germline V gene data show CDR1 as MNHNS and CDR2 as SASEGT. V was clipped by 7 bases and J by 9 bases; unmatched bases: 11. The length of the CDR3 is 13 residues. CDR3 nucleotide sequence: TGTGCCAGCACCTTGACAGGGAGTTATAGCTACACCTTC. Protein: CASTLTGSYSYTF.

CDR3 in amino acids: CASSQDSGGYGYTF. As DNA, the CDR3 is TGCGCCAGCAGCCAAGATTCAGGGGGCTATGGCTACACCTTC. The rearrangement uses TRBV4-3 and TRBJ1-2, with TRBD1 matching over 7 bases. Germline V gene sequence: CDR1 LGHNA, CDR2 YSLEER. The CDR3 totals 14 residues. V was pared by 0 bases and J by 4 bases, with 2 bases of the junction left unmatched.

The J gene is TRBJ1-5, the V gene TRBV6-1; a weak D match, TRBD1 (6 bases). V lost 7 bases, J lost 7 bases, and 17 bases lay in between. The CDR3 has 14 amino acids. The germline CDR1 and CDR2 sequences are MNHNS and SASEGT. CDR3 loop: CASNRGGWFQPQHF. As DNA, the CDR3 is TGTGCCAGCAACCGTGGGGGCTGGTTCCAGCCCCAGCATTTT.

This clone was observed once. V gene TRBV19 combines with J gene TRBJ2-5; TRBD1 agrees at 7 bases. Germline CDR1 reads LNHDA; CDR2 reads SQIVND (reference sequence). CDR3 length: 15 amino acids. Losses at the gene ends were 6 bases for V and 4 bases for J; bases not matched to a gene: 11. DNA for the CDR3: TGTGCCAGTAGCACGCAAGGGGGCTGGAGAGAGACCCAGTACTTC. Encoded protein: CASSTQGGWRETQYF.

V gene TRBV7-3 combines with J gene TRBJ2-2; D perhaps matches TRBD2 (6 bases). The V end was cut by 5 bases, the J end by 10 bases, with 17 bases between. CDR1 is SGHTA, CDR2 FQGTGA, per germline. This CDR3 spans 14 amino acids. CDR3: CASSPSAGNLELFF. CDR3 nucleotides: TGTGCCAGCAGCCCCTCCGCGGGGAACTTGGAGCTGTTTTTT.

V usage is TRBV6-5 and J usage is TRBJ2-1; TRBD2 matches at 9 bases. CDR1 is MNHEY and CDR2 is SVGAGI in the germline V gene. CDR3 size: 16 residues. V lost 2 bases, J lost 7 bases, and 9 bases stayed unmatched. The CDR3 spells CASSYTFSGGGNEQFF. CDR3 nucleotide sequence: TGTGCCAGCAGTTACACCTTTAGCGGGGGAGGAAATGAGCAGTTCTTC.

V and J are TRBV25-1 and TRBJ1-1, with D hard to call. Trimming shortened V by 5 bases and J by 6 bases, and 13 bases separated the two germline ends. Per germline, CDR1 MGHDK and CDR2 SYGVNS. The CDR3 extends over 13 amino acids. The CDR3 protein is CASSRLQRAEAFF. The DNA for the CDR3 is TGTGCCAGCAGTCGGTTGCAACGGGCTGAAGCTTTCTTT.

This clone was detected only a few times. CDR3 sequence reads: CASKVRGGSTGELFF. The CDR3 DNA is TGTGCCAGTAAGGTTAGGGGGGGCTCTACCGGGGAGCTGTTTTTT. The V call is TRBV19, the J call TRBJ2-2; D possibly corresponds to TRBD2 (7 bases). The germline V gene has CDR1 LNHDA and CDR2 SQIVND (reference sequence). Trimming shortened V by 7 bases and J by 5 bases, and 17 bases separated the two germline ends. The CDR3 sequence is 15 residues long.

CDR3 sequence (DNA): TGTGCCAGTAGTATCGCCAGGGGTGGAACAGATACGCAGTATTTT. It encodes CASSIARGGTDTQYF. V is TRBV19 and J is TRBJ2-3; tentative D call: TRBD1 (6 bases). Trimming removed 3 bases at V and 3 bases at J, with 13 bases between. CDR3 length equals 15 residues. Germline values: CDR1 LNHDA, CDR2 SQIVND (reference sequence).